The next 14 T cell receptor beta chains were all read from a single sample in a study of PD-L1 blockade in urothelial cancer. The repertoire was sequenced with immunoSEQ multiplex PCR; TCRdb's copy has only in-frame clones and lacks some. The profile shows under 95,000 clones, roughly 84% of them singletons. Time point here: pretreatment peripheral blood. The sequenced sample was PBMCs, obtained around atezolizumab (anti-PD-L1) treatment. These receptor sequences come from a man between 60 and 75 years old with urothelial cancer.

This chain connects TRBV19 to TRBJ2-1; the D gene is possibly TRBD1 (5 bases). Trimming pared 4 bases from V and 2 bases from J, leaving 12 bases between. The CDR3 is 15 amino acids. Germline lookup yields CDR1 LNHDA and CDR2 SQIVND (reference sequence). This CDR3 is CASSRVDTAYNEQFF. The CDR3 region has the DNA TGTGCCAGTAGTAGAGTGGACACCGCCTACAATGAGCAGTTCTTC.

This chain links TRBV28 with TRBJ2-3; tentatively, D is TRBD2 (6 bases). Germline-derived CDR1 and CDR2 are MDHEN and SYDVKM. The CDR3 is made up of 16 amino acids. V was trimmed by 4 bases and J by 2 bases, leaving 16 bases between them. The CDR3 loop reads CASSSEGREFTDTQYF. DNA for the CDR3: TGTGCCAGCAGTTCAGAGGGCCGGGAGTTCACAGATACGCAGTATTTT.

This clone has only one observation. The CDR3 coding sequence is TGTGCCACCAGCGACGCAGGGAAGGGGGATGAAAAACTGTTTTTT. Translated: CATSDAGKGDEKLFF. V is TRBV15 and J is TRBJ1-4, with a possible D match to TRBD1 (6 bases). The CDR3 is made up of 15 amino acids. CDR1 is LNHNV and CDR2 is YYDKDF in the germline V gene (reference sequence). Trimming took off 5 bases at V and 6 bases at J, with 16 bases between the two ends.

The V gene is TRBV2, the J gene TRBJ1-5; weak D call: TRBD1 (5 bases). This CDR3 has 14 residues. Looked up from germline, CDR1 is SNHLY and CDR2 is FYNNEI. Trimming took 4 bases from V and 8 from J, leaving 15 bases between them. The CDR3 sequence is CASSAGRDSEPQHF. CDR3 DNA: TGTGCCAGCAGTGCGGGACGGGACTCGGAGCCCCAGCATTTT.

This chain links TRBV5-1 with TRBJ2-1; the match to TRBD2 covers 7 bases. J was trimmed by 4 bases and V by 4 bases; bases with no gene match: 8. The CDR3 runs to 15 residues. From germline, CDR1 is SGHRS and CDR2 YFSETQ. The CDR3 DNA is TGCGCCAGCAGCCTGGAGGCTAGCGGATACAATGAGCAGTTCTTC. It translates to CASSLEASGYNEQFF.

The chain employs TRBV28 and TRBJ2-5; the D gene is possibly TRBD2 (5 bases). The V gene's germline CDR1 is MDHEN and CDR2 SYDVKM. Trimming pared 8 bases from V and 4 bases from J, leaving 5 bases between. The CDR3 totals 10 residues. The CDR3 DNA is TGTGCCAGCGGGAGAGAGACCCAGTACTTC. It yields the protein CASGRETQYF. Using reference TRBV28 and TRBJ2-5 for the parts outside the CDR3, the full variable domain is DVKVTQSSRYLVKRTGEKVFLECVQDMDHENMFWYRQDPGLGLRLIYFSYDVKMKEKGDIPEGYSVSREKKERFSLILESASTNQTSMYLCASGRETQYFGPGTRLLVL.

This clone was counted once. J is TRBJ1-2 and V is TRBV7-2, with TRBD1 identical over 7 bases. This CDR3 comprises 14 residues. From germline, CDR1 is SGHTA and CDR2 FQGNSA. V was pared by 5 bases and J by 9 bases, with 12 bases of the junction left unmatched. CDR3 residues: CASSGPGQWGSYTF. The CDR3 coding sequence is TGTGCCAGCAGCGGCCCGGGACAGTGGGGCAGCTACACCTTC.

V usage is TRBV18 and J usage is TRBJ2-3; no definite D call. Trimming removed 3 bases from V and 0 bases from J, with 13 bases in between. There are 16 residues in the CDR3. Germline V gene sequence: CDR1 KGHSH, CDR2 LQKENI. CDR3 residues: CASSPLKLTSTDTQYF. As DNA, the CDR3 is TGTGCCAGCTCACCTTTAAAGTTGACTAGCACAGATACGCAGTATTTT.

This clone was detected a few times. V is TRBV5-1 and J is TRBJ2-1; 9 positions match TRBD1. Per the germline V gene, CDR1 is SGHRS and CDR2 is YFSETQ. Losses at the gene ends were 4 bases for V and 7 bases for J; bases not matched to a gene: 9. The CDR3 is made up of 15 amino acids. The CDR3 protein is CASSRGTGLINEQFF. The DNA for the CDR3 is TGCGCCAGCAGCCGGGGGACAGGGTTAATAAATGAGCAGTTCTTC.

The V gene is TRBV6-5, the J gene TRBJ2-1; 9 nucleotides line up with TRBD2. Trimming took 10 bases from V and 6 from J; bases not matched to a gene: 10. Germline values: CDR1 MNHEY, CDR2 SVGAGI. The CDR3 runs 14 residues. CDR3 nucleotides: TGTGCCATCGCCTCCGGGACTAGCTCCAATGAGCAGTTCTTC. Translating it yields CAIASGTSSNEQFF.

The chain carries TRBV27 and TRBJ1-1, with 8 bases identical to TRBD1. Trimming took 2 bases from V and 5 from J; bases not matched to a gene: 7. The CDR3 sequence is 15 residues long. From germline, CDR1 is MNHEY and CDR2 SMNVEV (reference sequence). The CDR3 nucleotides are TGTGCCAGCAGTTTAGAAGCCAGGGGGCTAACTGAAGCTTTCTTT. It encodes CASSLEARGLTEAFF.

In its sample, this clone was seen a few times. V and J are TRBV2 and TRBJ1-5; D is unclear. From germline, CDR1 is SNHLY and CDR2 FYNNEI. CDR3 length: 12 amino acids. V lost 4 bases and J 9 bases, leaving 10 bases between the germline ends. The CDR3 DNA reads TGTGCCAGCAGTGTCCGGAGGTCGCCCCAGCATTTT. Translation: CASSVRRSPQHF.

The chain joins TRBV6-1 to TRBJ2-3; 9 nucleotides agree with TRBD1. Germline V gene data show CDR1 as MNHNS and CDR2 as SASEGT. The ends lost 6 bases at V and 4 bases at J; junction bases unmatched: 8. This CDR3 is 15 amino acids long. CDR3 sequence (DNA): TGTGCCAGCAGGCTACAGGGGGCAGGCGCAGATACGCAGTATTTT. This translates into CASRLQGAGADTQYF.

The chain combines TRBV29-1 with TRBJ2-5; TRBD2 matches 8 bases. CDR3 length equals 14 residues. With V trimmed by 4 bases and J by 2 bases, 6 bases remained unmatched. Germline assignment: CDR1 SQVTM and CDR2 ANQGSEA. CDR3 in amino acids: CSVVRAGVQETQYF. The DNA of the CDR3 is TGCAGCGTTGTTCGAGCGGGAGTTCAAGAGACCCAGTACTTC.